The present T cell receptor beta chain was sequenced within a study of cytomegalovirus exposure and HLA in healthy donors. Findings of the study overall: In vitro testing confirmed a few CMV-associated chains as specific for CMV antigens.

On this clone: Its antigen is still unknown.

Clones were read by immunoSEQ multiplex PCR, and TCRdb kept only the in-frame ones, dropping some. The repertoire includes 110,000 to 150,000 clones, about 94% of them detected once, and about 1.7% sits in the top ten. Germline loops: CDR1 SNHLY, CDR2 FYNNEI. The CDR3 spans 15 residues. Trimming at V came to 1 base and at J to 2 bases, leaving 2 bases not matched to a gene. The rearrangement joins TRBV2 to TRBJ1-3; TRBD1 matches 7 bases. The source is a man aged 18 to 35 in good health and CMV-seropositive. Sequencing used PBMCs. The CDR3 here is CASSEDQGAGNTIYF. For the CDR3, the DNA is TGTGCCAGCAGTGAAGACCAGGGGGCTGGAAACACCATATATTTT.